Shown below are 5 T cell receptor beta chains from a single sample sequenced in a study of resident and recirculating memory T cells in vitiligo. Repertoires were generated with immunoSEQ multiplex PCR, while TCRdb's copy carries only in-frame clones and drops some. The table has 40,000 to 45,000 clones, 80% to 95% seen once; the top ten hold roughly 4.7%. Sequencing was done on a sample of blood. The receptors were sampled from a male donor with vitiligo.

V is TRBV25-1 and J is TRBJ1-2, with 8 bases aligning to TRBD1. The V gene's germline CDR1 is MGHDK and CDR2 SYGVNS. The CDR3 has 13 amino acids. The trim removed 4 bases at V and 6 bases at J, leaving 4 bases unmatched. In nucleotides, the CDR3 is TGTGCCAGCAGTGGCACAGGGGGTCATGGCTACACCTTC. Amino acids: CASSGTGGHGYTF.

V gene TRBV7-8 combines with J gene TRBJ1-3, with unresolved D. This CDR3 comprises 15 residues. Deletions cut 2 bases from V and 5 bases from J, with 13 bases between. Looked up from germline, CDR1 is SGHVS and CDR2 is FQNEAQ. DNA for the CDR3: TGTGCCAGCAGCTTATGGCCTGCGCGGAGAAACACCATATATTTT. Its protein is CASSLWPARRNTIYF.

J is TRBJ1-1 and V is TRBV29-1, with D perhaps matching TRBD1 (5 bases). Trimming removed 7 bases at V and 0 bases at J, with 18 bases between. Looked up from germline, CDR1 is SQVTM and CDR2 is ANQGSEA. This CDR3 is 15 amino acids long. The CDR3 DNA reads as TGCAGCGCCACCCCGGGTTGGGGCATGAACACTGAAGCTTTCTTT. Translating it yields CSATPGWGMNTEAFF.

V is TRBV4-1 and J is TRBJ2-5; tentative D call: TRBD2 (7 bases). There are 15 residues in the CDR3. Trimming shortened V by 0 bases and J by 11 bases, and 19 bases separated the two germline ends. Germline assignment: CDR1 MGHRA and CDR2 YSYEKL. CDR3 sequence: CASSQEGLAVGGQYF. The CDR3 DNA reads TGCGCCAGCAGCCAAGAGGGGCTAGCGGTAGGGGGTCAGTACTTC.

The chain links TRBV11-2 to TRBJ2-7, with D maybe TRBD2 (6 bases). V shed 5 bases and J shed 4 bases, with 18 bases lying between them. The CDR3 extends over 15 amino acids. Germline loops: CDR1 SGHAT, CDR2 FQNNGV. CDR3 nucleotide sequence: TGTGCCAGCAGCCGGGGGATCGGGTCTTATTACGAGCAGTACTTC. Amino acid sequence: CASSRGIGSYYEQYF. Complete variable domain (other parts from reference TRBV11-2 and TRBJ2-7): EAGVAQSPRYKIIEKRQSVAFWCNPISGHATLYWYQQILGQGPKLLIQFQNNGVVDDSQLPKDRFSAERLKGVDSTLKIQPAKLEDSAVYLCASSRGIGSYYEQYFGPGTRLTVT.